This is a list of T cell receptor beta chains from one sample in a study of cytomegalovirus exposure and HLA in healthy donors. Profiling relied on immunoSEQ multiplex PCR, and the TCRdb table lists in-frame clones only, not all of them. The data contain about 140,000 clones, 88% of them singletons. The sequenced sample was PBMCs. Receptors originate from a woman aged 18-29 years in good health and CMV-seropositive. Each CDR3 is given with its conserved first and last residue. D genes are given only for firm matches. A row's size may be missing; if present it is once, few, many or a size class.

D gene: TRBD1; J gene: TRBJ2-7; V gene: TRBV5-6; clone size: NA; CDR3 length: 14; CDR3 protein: CASSNWDRAYEQYF; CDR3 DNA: TGTGCCAGCAGCAATTGGGACAGAGCCTACGAGCAGTACTTC
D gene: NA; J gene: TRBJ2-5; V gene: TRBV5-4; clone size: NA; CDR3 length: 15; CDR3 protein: CASSLKAEVQETQYF; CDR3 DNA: TGTGCCAGCAGCTTGAAAGCGGAGGTACAAGAGACCCAGTACTTC
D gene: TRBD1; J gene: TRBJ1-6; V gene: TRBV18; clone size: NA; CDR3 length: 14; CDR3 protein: CASSPPTGDSPLHF; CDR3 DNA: TGTGCCAGCTCACCACCGACAGGGGATTCACCCCTCCACTTT
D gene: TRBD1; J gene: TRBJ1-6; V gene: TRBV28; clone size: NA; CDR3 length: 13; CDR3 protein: CASEAGGYSPLHF; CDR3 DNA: TGTGCCAGCGAGGCAGGGGGCTATTCACCCCTCCACTTT
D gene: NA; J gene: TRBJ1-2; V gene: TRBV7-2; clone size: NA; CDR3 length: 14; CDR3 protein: CASSLSQGNYGYTF; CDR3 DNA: TGTGCCAGCAGCTTAAGTCAGGGGAACTATGGCTACACCTTC
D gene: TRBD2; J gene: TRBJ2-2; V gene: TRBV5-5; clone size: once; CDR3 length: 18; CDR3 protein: CASSLTLAGETNTGELFF; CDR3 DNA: TGTGCCAGCAGCTTGACACTAGCGGGGGAAACGAACACCGGGGAGCTGTTTTTT
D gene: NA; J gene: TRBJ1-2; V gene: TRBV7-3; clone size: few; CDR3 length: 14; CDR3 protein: CASSPTGKKDGYTF; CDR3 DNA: TGTGCCAGCAGCCCAACCGGGAAGAAGGATGGCTACACCTTC
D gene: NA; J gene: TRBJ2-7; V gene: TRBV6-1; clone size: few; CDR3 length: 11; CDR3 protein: CASSESGRQYF; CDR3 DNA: TGTGCCAGCAGTGAAAGTGGGAGGCAGTACTTC
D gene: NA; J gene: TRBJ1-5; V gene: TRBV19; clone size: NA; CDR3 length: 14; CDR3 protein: CASSILGDNQPQHF; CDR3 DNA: TGTGCCAGTAGTATTTTAGGGGACAATCAGCCCCAGCATTTT
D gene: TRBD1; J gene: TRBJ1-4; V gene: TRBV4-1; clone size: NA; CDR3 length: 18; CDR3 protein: CASSQDYPPGQGREKLFF; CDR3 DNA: TGCGCCAGCAGCCAAGATTACCCCCCGGGACAGGGCCGCGAAAAACTGTTTTTT
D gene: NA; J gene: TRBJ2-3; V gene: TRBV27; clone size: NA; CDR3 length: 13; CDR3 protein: CASSLQATDTQYF; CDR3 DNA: TGTGCCAGCAGTTTACAGGCTACAGATACGCAGTATTTT
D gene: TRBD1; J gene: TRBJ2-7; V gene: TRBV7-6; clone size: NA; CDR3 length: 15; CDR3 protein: CASSLAGTVAYEQYF; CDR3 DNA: TGTGCCAGCAGCTTGGCCGGGACAGTTGCCTACGAGCAGTACTTC
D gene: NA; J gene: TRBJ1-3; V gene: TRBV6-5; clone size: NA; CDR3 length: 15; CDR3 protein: CASSSSGLPGNTIYF; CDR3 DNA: TGTGCCAGCAGCAGCTCAGGGCTCCCTGGAAACACCATATATTTT
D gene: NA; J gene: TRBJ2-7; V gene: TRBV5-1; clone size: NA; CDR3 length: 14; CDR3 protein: CASSYTGFSYEQYF; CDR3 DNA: TGCGCCAGCAGTTATACCGGGTTTTCCTACGAGCAGTACTTC
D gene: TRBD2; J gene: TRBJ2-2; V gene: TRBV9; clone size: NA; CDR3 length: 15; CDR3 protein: CASSVGGREPGELFF; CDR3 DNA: TGTGCCAGCAGCGTAGGCGGGAGGGAGCCCGGGGAGCTGTTTTTT
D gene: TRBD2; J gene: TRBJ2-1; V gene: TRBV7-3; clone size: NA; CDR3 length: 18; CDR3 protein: CASSPSSRGGGLLNEQFF; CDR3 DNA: TGTGCCAGCAGCCCGTCCAGCCGTGGGGGAGGGTTACTGAATGAGCAGTTCTTC
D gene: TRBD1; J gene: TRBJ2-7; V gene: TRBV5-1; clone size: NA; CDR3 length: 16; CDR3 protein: CASSQLEAGGYHEQYF; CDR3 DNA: TGCGCCAGCAGCCAGTTGGAGGCAGGGGGCTACCACGAGCAGTACTTC
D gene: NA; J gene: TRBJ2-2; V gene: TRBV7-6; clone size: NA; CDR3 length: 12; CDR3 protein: CASSSSVGELFF; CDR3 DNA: TGTGCCAGCAGCTCCAGCGTCGGGGAGCTGTTTTTT
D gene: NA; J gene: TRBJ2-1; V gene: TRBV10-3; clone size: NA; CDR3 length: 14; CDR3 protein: CATQEGVLRNEQFF; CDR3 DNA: TGTGCAACCCAAGAAGGGGTCCTTAGGAATGAGCAGTTCTTC
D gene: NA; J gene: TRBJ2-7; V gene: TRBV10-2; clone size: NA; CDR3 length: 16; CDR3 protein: CASPPGSGTGIYEQYF; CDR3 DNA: TGCGCCAGCCCGCCGGGGAGTGGTACGGGGATATACGAGCAGTACTTC
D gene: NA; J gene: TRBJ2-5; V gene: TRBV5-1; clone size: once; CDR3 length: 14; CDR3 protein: CASSLAQSQETQYF; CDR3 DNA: TGCGCCAGCAGCTTGGCACAGTCTCAAGAGACCCAGTACTTC
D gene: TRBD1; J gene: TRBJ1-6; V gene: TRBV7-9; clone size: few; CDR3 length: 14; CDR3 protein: CASSHDDRVPPLHF; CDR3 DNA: TGTGCCAGCAGCCACGACGACAGGGTCCCACCCCTCCACTTT
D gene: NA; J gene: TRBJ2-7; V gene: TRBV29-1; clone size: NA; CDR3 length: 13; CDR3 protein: CSVGAGDFGEQYF; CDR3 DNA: TGCAGCGTTGGGGCAGGGGATTTCGGCGAGCAGTACTTC
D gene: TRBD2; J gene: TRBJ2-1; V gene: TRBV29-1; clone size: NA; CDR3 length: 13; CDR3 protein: CSVDGGGRNEQFF; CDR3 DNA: TGCAGCGTTGACGGCGGGGGTCGAAATGAGCAGTTCTTC
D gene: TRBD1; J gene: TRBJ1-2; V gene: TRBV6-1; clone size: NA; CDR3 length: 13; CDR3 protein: CASSEWTGDGYTF; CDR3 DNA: TGTGCCAGCAGTGAATGGACAGGGGATGGCTACACCTTC
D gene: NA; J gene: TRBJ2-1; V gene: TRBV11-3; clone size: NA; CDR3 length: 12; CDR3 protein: CASSLNSDEQFF; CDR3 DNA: TGTGCCAGCAGCTTAAACAGTGATGAGCAGTTCTTC
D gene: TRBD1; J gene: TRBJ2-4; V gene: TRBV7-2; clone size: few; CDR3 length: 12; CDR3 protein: CASRGTGPIQYF; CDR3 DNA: TGTGCCAGCAGGGGGACAGGACCCATTCAGTACTTC
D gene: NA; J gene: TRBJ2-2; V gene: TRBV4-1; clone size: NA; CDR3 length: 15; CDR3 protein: CASSQGIGNTGELFF; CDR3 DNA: TGCGCCAGCAGCCAAGGAATCGGGAACACCGGGGAGCTGTTTTTT
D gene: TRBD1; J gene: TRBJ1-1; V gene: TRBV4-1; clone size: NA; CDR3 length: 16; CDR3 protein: CASSDLDRGRGTEAFF; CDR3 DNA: TGCGCCAGCAGCGATTTAGACAGGGGGAGAGGGACTGAAGCTTTCTTT
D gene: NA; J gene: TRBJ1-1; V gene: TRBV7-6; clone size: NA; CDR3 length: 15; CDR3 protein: CASSSARQRNTEAFF; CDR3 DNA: TGTGCCAGCAGCTCGGCACGACAGAGGAACACTGAAGCTTTCTTT
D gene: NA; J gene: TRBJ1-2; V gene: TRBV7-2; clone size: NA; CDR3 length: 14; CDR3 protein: CASSLDREFYGYTF; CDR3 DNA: TGTGCCAGCAGCTTAGACAGGGAGTTCTATGGCTACACCTTC
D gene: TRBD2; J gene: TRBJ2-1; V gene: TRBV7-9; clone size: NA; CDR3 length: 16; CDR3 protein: CASSRRGLAGRNEQFF; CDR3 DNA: TGTGCCAGCAGCCGACGGGGACTAGCGGGACGCAATGAGCAGTTCTTC
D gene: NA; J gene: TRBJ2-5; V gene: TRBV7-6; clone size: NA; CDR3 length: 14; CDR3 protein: CASSLAYSQETQYF; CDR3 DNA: TGTGCCAGCAGCTTAGCCTACAGCCAAGAGACCCAGTACTTC
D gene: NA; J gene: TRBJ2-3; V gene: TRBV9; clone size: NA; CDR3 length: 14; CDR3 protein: CASSPPAAGDTQYF; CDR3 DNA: TGTGCCAGCAGCCCTCCAGCAGCGGGAGATACGCAGTATTTT
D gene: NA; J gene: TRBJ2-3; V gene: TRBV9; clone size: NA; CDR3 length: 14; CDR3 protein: CASSVGLTTDTQYF; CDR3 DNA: TGTGCCAGCAGCGTAGGGCTTACCACAGATACGCAGTATTTT
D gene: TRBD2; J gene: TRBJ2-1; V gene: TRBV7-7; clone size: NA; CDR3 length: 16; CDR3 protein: CASSSRLAFSYNEQFF; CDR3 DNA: TGTGCTAGCAGCTCCCGACTAGCGTTCTCCTACAATGAGCAGTTCTTC
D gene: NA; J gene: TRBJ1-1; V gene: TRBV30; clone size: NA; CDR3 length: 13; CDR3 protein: CAWGADRGTEAFF; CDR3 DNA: TGTGCCTGGGGTGCCGATCGAGGCACTGAAGCTTTCTTT
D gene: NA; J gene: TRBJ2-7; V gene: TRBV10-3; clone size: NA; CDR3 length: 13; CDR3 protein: CASGTSSFYEQYF; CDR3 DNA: TGTGCCAGCGGGACGTCTTCTTTTTACGAGCAGTACTTC
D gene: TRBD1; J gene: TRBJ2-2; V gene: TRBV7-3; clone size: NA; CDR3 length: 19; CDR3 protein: CASSSPLGGTGGNTGELFF; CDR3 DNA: TGTGCCAGCAGCTCCCCACTGGGGGGGACAGGGGGAAACACCGGGGAGCTGTTTTTT
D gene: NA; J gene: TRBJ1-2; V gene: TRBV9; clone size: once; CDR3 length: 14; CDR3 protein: CASSVDTELGGYTF; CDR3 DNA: TGTGCCAGCAGCGTAGATACAGAACTAGGTGGCTACACCTTC
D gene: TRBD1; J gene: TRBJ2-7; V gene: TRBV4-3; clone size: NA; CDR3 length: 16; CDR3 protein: CASSQVLTGDSYEQYF; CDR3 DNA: TGCGCCAGCAGCCAAGTTTTGACAGGGGATTCCTACGAGCAGTACTTC
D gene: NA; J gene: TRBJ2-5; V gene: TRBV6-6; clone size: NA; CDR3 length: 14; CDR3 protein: CASSQGQFQETQYF; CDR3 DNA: TGTGCCAGCAGTCAAGGACAGTTTCAAGAGACCCAGTACTTC
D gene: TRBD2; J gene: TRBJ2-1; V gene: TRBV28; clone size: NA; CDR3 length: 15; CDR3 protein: CARGPGVWTRDEQFF; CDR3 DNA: TGTGCCAGGGGCCCGGGGGTGTGGACTAGGGATGAGCAGTTCTTC
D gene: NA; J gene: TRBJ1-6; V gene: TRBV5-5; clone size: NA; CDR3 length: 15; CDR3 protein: CASSFRQGYNSPLHF; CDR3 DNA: TGTGCCAGCAGCTTCCGCCAGGGCTATAATTCACCCCTCCACTTT
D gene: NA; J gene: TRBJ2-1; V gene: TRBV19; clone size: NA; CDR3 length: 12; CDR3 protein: CASSTSTGPQIF; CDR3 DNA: TGTGCCAGTAGTACGTCGACAGGCCCGCAGATCTTC
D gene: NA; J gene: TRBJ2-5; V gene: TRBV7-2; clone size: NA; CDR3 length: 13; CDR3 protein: CASSLGGGETQYF; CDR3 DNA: TGTGCCAGCAGCTTAGGAGGAGGGGAGACCCAGTACTTC
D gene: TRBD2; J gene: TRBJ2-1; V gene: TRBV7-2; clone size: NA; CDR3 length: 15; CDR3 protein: CASSLALRGGVEQFF; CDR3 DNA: TGTGCCAGCAGCTTAGCGCTTCGGGGGGGCGTTGAGCAGTTCTTC
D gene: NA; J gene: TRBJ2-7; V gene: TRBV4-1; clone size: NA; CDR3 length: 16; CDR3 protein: CASSQAVQGLSYEQYF; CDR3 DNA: TGCGCCAGCAGCCAAGCTGTCCAGGGGCTAAGCTACGAGCAGTACTTC